The following is a TCR beta chain sequence with its context. No antigen is known for it. The data are from a study of cytomegalovirus exposure and HLA in healthy donors. Study information: There were a few hundred genotyped donors. Of these, roughly 84% fell in the genetic ancestry cluster associated with self-reported Caucasian donors.

PCR primers comprised 60 Vbeta and 13 Jbeta primers. Assay used: immunoSEQ multiplex PCR; TCRdb lists only in-frame clones, some missing. This table has 90,000 to 120,000 clones, 81% appearing once. The CDR3 totals 14 residues. CDR1 is SGHRS, CDR2 YFSETQ, per germline. Unmatched junction bases numbered 7, after V lost 4 bases and J lost 5 bases. Overall study results and limits: Further analysis was carried out later, and it showed several of the most significant clusters appearing linked to common viral pathogens. Most CMV-associated TCR beta chains appeared HLA-restricted in a later analysis. Immune exposure information comprised only CMV serostatus.

The TCR was taken from a man younger than 45 in good health and CMV-seronegative. The J gene is TRBJ2-5, the V gene TRBV5-1; 8 nucleotides line up with TRBD2. The material sequenced was PBMCs. The CDR3 DNA reads TGCGCCAGCAGCAAACAGACTAGCGTGGAGACCCAGTACTTC. Protein product: CASSKQTSVETQYF.